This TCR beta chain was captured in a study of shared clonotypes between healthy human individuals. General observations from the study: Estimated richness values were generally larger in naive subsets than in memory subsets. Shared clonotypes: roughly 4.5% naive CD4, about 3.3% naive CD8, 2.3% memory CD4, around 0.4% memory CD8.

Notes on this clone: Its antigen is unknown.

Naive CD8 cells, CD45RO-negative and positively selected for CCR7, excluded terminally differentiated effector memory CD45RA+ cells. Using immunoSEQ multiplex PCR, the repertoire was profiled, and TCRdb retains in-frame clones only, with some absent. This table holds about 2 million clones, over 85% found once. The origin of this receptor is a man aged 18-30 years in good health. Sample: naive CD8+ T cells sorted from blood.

As DNA, the CDR3 is TGCGCCAGCAGCTTGGAGGTGGGGTCCGTCTCCTACAATGAGCAGTTCTTC. It yields the protein CASSLEVGSVSYNEQFF. This chain links TRBV5-1 with TRBJ2-1; D remains ambiguous. V shed 0 bases and J shed 0 bases, with 13 bases lying between them. Germline lookup yields CDR1 SGHRS and CDR2 YFSETQ. This CDR3 is 17 amino acids long.